The 25 T cell receptor beta chains listed next were all sequenced from one sample in a study of T cells in tuberculosis. Noted time point: new active TB diagnosis, blood taken before or within 7 days of starting treatment. Sequencing used immunoSEQ multiplex PCR; TCRdb keeps in-frame clones, though not all of them. The table lists about 35,000 clones, approximately 93% of them singletons, with roughly 10% in the top ten. The sample consisted of PBMCs, taken at tuberculosis diagnosis. These receptors were taken from an adult with tuberculosis.

The CDR3 here is CASRRGGTEAFF. In DNA form, the CDR3 reads TGTGCCAGCAGGAGGGGGGGCACTGAAGCTTTCTTT. This sequence joins TRBV2 and TRBJ1-1; D is perhaps TRBD1 (6 bases). V dropped 6 bases and J dropped 4 bases, with 9 bases sitting between them. CDR3 length equals 12 residues. Germline CDR1 and CDR2: SNHLY and FYNNEI.

The genes are TRBV19 and TRBJ2-2, with D maybe TRBD1 (6 bases). The CDR3 extends over 14 amino acids. CDR1 LNHDA and CDR2 SQIVND come from the germline V gene (reference sequence). Trimming removed 6 bases from V and 5 bases from J, with 13 bases in between. The DNA for the CDR3 is TGTGCCAGTAGCCAAAACAGGGATACCGGGGAGCTGTTTTTT. Translation: CASSQNRDTGELFF.

The chain carries TRBV14 and TRBJ1-5; 7 bases align to TRBD1. Germline lookup yields CDR1 SGHDN and CDR2 FVKESK. J lost 4 bases, V lost 1 base, and 4 bases had no gene match. The CDR3 spans 15 residues. CDR3 DNA: TGTGCCAGCAGCCAAGTGGACAGGCTAAATCAGCCCCAGCATTTT. Encoded protein: CASSQVDRLNQPQHF.

The chain is built from TRBV27 and TRBJ2-7; 15 bases agree with TRBD2. The trim removed 1 base at V and 4 bases at J, leaving 23 bases unmatched. The CDR3 is 23 amino acids. In germline, CDR1 is MNHEY, CDR2 SMNVEV (reference sequence). The chain's CDR3 is CASSLFGSRRGLAGGPIRYEQYF. CDR3 in DNA: TGTGCCAGCAGTTTATTTGGCTCACGGCGTGGACTAGCGGGAGGGCCTATTAGGTACGAGCAGTACTTC.

The rearrangement uses TRBV5-6 and TRBJ2-3, with 7 bases lining up with TRBD2. Losses at the gene ends were 3 bases for V and 4 bases for J; bases not matched to a gene: 8. The V gene's germline CDR1 is SGHDT and CDR2 YYEEEE. The CDR3 is made up of 15 amino acids. CDR3 in amino acids: CASSSLGGSADTQYF. The DNA for the CDR3 is TGTGCCAGCAGCTCCTTGGGGGGGTCCGCAGATACGCAGTATTTT.

Written as DNA, the CDR3 is TGTGCCAGCAGCTTGGGGACAGGGGTCACCGGGGAGCTGTTTTTT. This encodes CASSLGTGVTGELFF. This rearrangement joins TRBV7-3 to TRBJ2-2, with 10 bases fitting TRBD1. This CDR3 is 15 amino acids long. The junction had 2 bases not matched to a gene; V was cut back by 3 bases and J by 4 bases. The germline V gene encodes CDR1 SGHTA and CDR2 FQGTGA.

As regards this clone: Given the absence of the conserved phenylalanine or tryptophan at the CDR3 end, a read error is likely. Because the CDR3's place on the DNA is in doubt, the DNA is left out and the CDR3 is given as listed by TCRdb. The chain joins TRBV10-3 to TRBJ1-1. From germline, CDR1 is ENHRY and CDR2 SYGVKD. The CDR3 numbers 8 amino acids, ends counted. CDR3 sequence: CAITRLVL.

This chain uses TRBV7-3 with TRBJ2-2, with 14 bases identical to TRBD2. Trimming took 5 bases from V and 5 from J; bases not matched to a gene: 10. The germline V gene has CDR1 SGHTA and CDR2 FQGTGA. This CDR3 comprises 18 residues. The CDR3 region has the DNA TGTGCCAGCAGCGTCTCCGGGACTAGCGGGGGAGAGACCGGGGAGCTGTTTTTT. This translates into CASSVSGTSGGETGELFF.

V is TRBV10-2 and J is TRBJ2-3; D may be TRBD1 (5 bases). The CDR3 contains 17 residues. Germline V gives CDR1 WSHSY, CDR2 SAAADI. Trimming left V 0 bases short and J 2 bases short, with 15 bases between. Here the CDR3 reads CASSESIPGSITDTQYF. For the CDR3, the DNA is TGCGCCAGCAGTGAGTCGATTCCAGGGTCGATCACAGATACGCAGTATTTT.

V and J are TRBV7-6 and TRBJ2-2; TRBD2 agrees at 10 bases. CDR1 is SGHVS, CDR2 FNYEAQ, per germline. With 2 bases clipped from V and 4 bases from J, the junction kept 4 bases outside the gene matches. The CDR3 loop spans 16 amino acids. This CDR3 reads CASSLLAGAPTGELFF. CDR3 in DNA: TGTGCCAGCAGCTTACTAGCGGGGGCTCCCACCGGGGAGCTGTTTTTT.

V and J are TRBV4-1 and TRBJ1-1; no clear D gene. CDR3 size: 16 residues. Trimming took off 0 bases at V and 3 bases at J, with 14 bases between the two ends. CDR1 is MGHRA, CDR2 YSYEKL, per germline. Written as DNA, the CDR3 is TGCGCCAGCAGCCAAGAAGGCGGGCCGGGTTACACTGAAGCTTTCTTT. Translating gives CASSQEGGPGYTEAFF.

The table lists this clone with a count of one. This sequence joins TRBV4-1 and TRBJ1-2, with 7 positions matching TRBD1. Trimming at V came to 4 bases and at J to 2 bases, leaving 7 bases not matched to a gene. Germline values: CDR1 MGHRA, CDR2 YSYEKL. The CDR3 length is 15 residues. The CDR3: CASSPWDRANYGYTF. The CDR3 nucleotides are TGCGCCAGCAGCCCCTGGGACAGAGCGAACTATGGCTACACCTTC.

The V gene is TRBV4-1, the J gene TRBJ1-1; a possible D gene is TRBD1 (5 bases). The CDR3 consists of 14 residues. Germline loops: CDR1 MGHRA, CDR2 YSYEKL. The V end was cut by 4 bases, the J end by 4 bases, with 13 bases between. CDR3 in DNA: TGCGCCAGCAGCCCCGGAGGGAGGGGCACTGAAGCTTTCTTT. Translating it yields CASSPGGRGTEAFF.

This chain uses TRBV6-1 with TRBJ2-5; tentative D call: TRBD2 (6 bases). This CDR3 is built from 13 residues. V was trimmed by 6 bases and J by 1 base, leaving 9 bases between them. Per germline, CDR1 MNHNS and CDR2 SASEGT. The CDR3 here is CASSGLTQETQYF. As DNA, the CDR3 is TGTGCCAGCAGCGGACTAACCCAAGAGACCCAGTACTTC.

V usage is TRBV6-1 and J usage is TRBJ2-3; 8 bases fit TRBD2. CDR3 length: 17 amino acids. Germline V gene sequence: CDR1 MNHNS, CDR2 SASEGT. J was trimmed by 6 bases and V by 1 base; bases with no gene match: 12. Here the CDR3 DNA reads TGTGCCAGCAGTGAAGGGGGAGCGGGAGTGTCATTTGATACGCAGTATTTT. Protein product: CASSEGGAGVSFDTQYF.

The chain carries TRBV4-1 and TRBJ2-3; D is ambiguous. This CDR3 is 14 amino acids long. The germline CDR1 and CDR2 sequences are MGHRA and YSYEKL. V was pared by 1 base and J by 2 bases, with 7 bases between. CDR3 amino acids: CASSQVQSTDTQYF. CDR3 sequence (DNA): TGCGCCAGCAGCCAAGTCCAGTCCACAGATACGCAGTATTTT.

CDR3 DNA: TGTGCCATCAGTGTTGGTCACCAGGAAAATGAGCAGTTCTTC. This sequence encodes CAISVGHQENEQFF. The chain joins TRBV10-3 to TRBJ2-1; no firm D call. This CDR3 has 14 residues. Germline CDR1 and CDR2: ENHRY and SYGVKD. Trimming cost V 4 bases and J 7 bases, with 14 bases left between them.

The chain's CDR3 is CASSRLGGSYEQYF. The CDR3 nucleotides read TGTGCCAGCAGTCGACTGGGGGGCTCCTACGAGCAGTACTTC. The chain uses TRBV6-5 and TRBJ2-7, with D tentatively TRBD2 (6 bases). The length of the CDR3 is 14 residues. Germline V gene lookup returns CDR1 MNHEY and CDR2 SVGAGI. V was trimmed by 5 bases and J by 0 bases, leaving 11 bases between them.

This clone occurred once. The chain joins TRBV11-2 to TRBJ1-1; 9 positions agree with TRBD1. The V gene's germline CDR1 is SGHAT and CDR2 FQNNGV. With V trimmed by 0 bases and J by 2 bases, 7 bases remained unmatched. The CDR3 covers 17 residues. CDR3 residues: CASSLEAKDRGNTEAFF. The CDR3 DNA reads as TGTGCCAGCAGCTTAGAGGCTAAGGACAGGGGAAACACTGAAGCTTTCTTT.

The chain links TRBV19 to TRBJ1-1; weak D call: TRBD1 (5 bases). Germline values: CDR1 LNHDA, CDR2 SQIVND (reference sequence). This CDR3 comprises 14 residues. The germline V and J ends were trimmed by 3 bases and 4 bases, with 12 bases remaining between them. The CDR3 spells CASSIPTASTEAFF. The CDR3 coding sequence is TGTGCCAGTAGTATTCCGACAGCTTCCACTGAAGCTTTCTTT.

The chain recombines TRBV29-1 with TRBJ2-7, with D possibly matching TRBD1 (6 bases). The germline CDR1 and CDR2 sequences are SQVTM and ANQGSEA. This CDR3 contains 12 residues. The ends were cut back, 3 bases at V and 6 bases at J, with 12 bases in the middle. In DNA, the CDR3 is TGCAGCGTTGATCAGGGGACGGGCGAGCAGTACTTC. It specifies CSVDQGTGEQYF.

The J gene is TRBJ2-1, the V gene TRBV5-1; 8 bases are a match to TRBD1. Germline V gives CDR1 SGHRS, CDR2 YFSETQ. Germline trimming cut 0 bases from V and 4 bases from J; bases unmatched to any gene: 6. The CDR3 totals 16 residues. The CDR3 reads CASSLGDRGHYNEQFF. The CDR3 DNA reads as TGCGCCAGCAGCTTGGGTGACAGGGGCCATTACAATGAGCAGTTCTTC.

The rearrangement uses TRBV27 and TRBJ2-1; 10 positions agree with TRBD2. The V and J ends lost 4 bases and 15 bases, in that order; junction bases with no gene match: 9. The CDR3 has 13 amino acids. Germline V gene data show CDR1 as MNHEY and CDR2 as SMNVEV (reference sequence). This chain's CDR3 is CASSYTLAGELFF. CDR3 DNA: TGTGCCAGCAGTTATACTCTAGCGGGAGAACTGTTCTTC.

This clone appeared a single time. CDR3: CASSVASGWPDTQYF. CDR3 nucleotides: TGTGCCAGCAGCGTAGCTAGCGGTTGGCCAGATACGCAGTATTTT. This chain links TRBV9 with TRBJ2-3; TRBD2 matches 7 bases. The CDR3 totals 15 residues. V shed 0 bases, J shed 4 bases, and the junction held 5 bases outside the gene matches. CDR1 SGDLS and CDR2 YYNGEE come from the germline V gene.

The chain recombines TRBV2 with TRBJ1-1; D not resolved. The CDR3 sequence is 12 residues long. With 7 bases removed from V and 8 bases from J, the gap between germline ends came to 14 bases. Germline V CDR1 and CDR2: SNHLY, FYNNEI. CDR3 residues: CASIPPGREAFF. CDR3 DNA: TGTGCCAGCATTCCCCCTGGGAGGGAAGCTTTCTTT.